A selection of T cell receptor beta chains follows, all from one sample in a study of CD8 T cells in ankylosing spondylitis. TCRdb itself ran the 5' RACE reads through MiXCR, one entry per CDR3 protein. This sample has approximately 200,000 distinct CDR3 sequences, with about 13% found just once. The sequenced sample was blood, either unsorted or a sorted T cell fraction (not recorded which). These TCRs come from a male donor with ankylosing spondylitis or in good health (not recorded which). Each CDR3 is given with its conserved first and last residue. D genes are given only for firm matches. Some rows mark clone size as missing; the rest say once, few, many or name a class of expanded clone.

v_call: TRBV11-2
clone_size: few
j_call: TRBJ1-1
d_call: TRBD1
cdr3_nt: TGTGCCAGCAGCCCGAAGGCAAGACAGGGACTTTTCGTTGGTTACGCTGAAGCTTTCTTT
cdr3_aa: CASSPKARQGLFVGYAEAFF

v_call: TRBV7-8
clone_size: few
j_call: TRBJ2-1
d_call: NA
cdr3_nt: TGTGCCAGCAGCTCGGGATGGAATGAGCAGTTCTTC
cdr3_aa: CASSSGWNEQFF

v_call: TRBV4-1
clone_size: NA
j_call: TRBJ2-6
d_call: TRBD2
cdr3_nt: TGCGCCAGCAGCTTCGGACTAGCGGGAGGGCCGGGTTCCGGGGCCAACGTCCTGACTTTC
cdr3_aa: CASSFGLAGGPGSGANVLTF

v_call: TRBV20-1
clone_size: few
j_call: TRBJ2-1
d_call: NA
cdr3_nt: TGCAGTGGGCGCCCTAGCTACAATGAGCAGTTCTTC
cdr3_aa: CSGRPSYNEQFF

v_call: TRBV4-1
clone_size: few
j_call: TRBJ2-7
d_call: TRBD1
cdr3_nt: TGCGCCAGCAGCCCTTCTTTGACAGGGGGCTCCCACGAGCAGTACTTC
cdr3_aa: CASSPSLTGGSHEQYF

v_call: TRBV14
clone_size: few
j_call: TRBJ2-7
d_call: NA
cdr3_nt: TGTGCCAGCAGCCAAGAAAACTCACTGGAGCAGTACTTC
cdr3_aa: CASSQENSLEQYF

v_call: TRBV11-3
clone_size: NA
j_call: TRBJ2-2
d_call: TRBD1
cdr3_nt: TGTGCCAGCAGCCGGGACAGGGCCGGCACCGGGGAGCTGTTTTTT
cdr3_aa: CASSRDRAGTGELFF

v_call: TRBV2
clone_size: few
j_call: TRBJ2-7
d_call: NA
cdr3_nt: TGTGCCAGCAGGAGGAAACCCTATAGCTCCTACGAGCAGTACTTC
cdr3_aa: CASRRKPYSSYEQYF

v_call: TRBV18
clone_size: few
j_call: TRBJ2-2
d_call: NA
cdr3_nt: TGTGCCAGCTCACCGTCAAAAACAGGGAACACCGGGGAGCTGTTTTTT
cdr3_aa: CASSPSKTGNTGELFF

v_call: TRBV9
clone_size: NA
j_call: TRBJ2-5
d_call: NA
cdr3_nt: TGTGCCAGCAGCGTAGATGGCATTTCGGAGACCCAGTACTTC
cdr3_aa: CASSVDGISETQYF

v_call: TRBV7-2
clone_size: many
j_call: TRBJ2-1
d_call: TRBD2
cdr3_nt: TGTGCCAGCAGCTTTGCGGCGGGAGGGCATGTGAGTGAGCAGTTCTTC
cdr3_aa: CASSFAAGGHVSEQFF

v_call: TRBV5-5
clone_size: NA
j_call: TRBJ2-3
d_call: TRBD1
cdr3_nt: TGTGCCAGCACCCAGGGACAGGGAGTAGATACGCAGTATTTT
cdr3_aa: CASTQGQGVDTQYF

v_call: TRBV5-6
clone_size: few
j_call: TRBJ2-1
d_call: TRBD2
cdr3_nt: TGTGCCAGCAGCTACCCTAGCGGGAGGGCTTTTAATGAGCAGTTCTTC
cdr3_aa: CASSYPSGRAFNEQFF

v_call: TRBV12-3/TRBV12-4
clone_size: many
j_call: TRBJ2-6
d_call: NA
cdr3_nt: TGTGCCAGCAGCACAGGGTCTGGGGCCAACGTCCTGACTTTC
cdr3_aa: CASSTGSGANVLTF

v_call: TRBV14
clone_size: NA
j_call: TRBJ2-5
d_call: NA
cdr3_nt: TGTGCCAGCAGCCAAGATAAGAGTTGGATAGGGGAGACCCAGTACTTC
cdr3_aa: CASSQDKSWIGETQYF

v_call: TRBV28
clone_size: many
j_call: TRBJ1-2
d_call: NA
cdr3_nt: TGTGCCAGCAGGATAGGTTCCTCTAACTATGGCTACACCTTC
cdr3_aa: CASRIGSSNYGYTF

v_call: TRBV3-1
clone_size: NA
j_call: TRBJ2-2
d_call: NA
cdr3_nt: TGTGCCAGCAGCCAAAGAGGCGACTGGGGGGAAATCACCGGGGAGCTGTTTTTT
cdr3_aa: CASSQRGDWGEITGELFF

v_call: TRBV11-2
clone_size: few
j_call: TRBJ2-7
d_call: TRBD1
cdr3_nt: TGTGCCAGCAGCTTTTCCGGGACAGGGGACTACGAGCAGTACTTC
cdr3_aa: CASSFSGTGDYEQYF

v_call: TRBV5-1
clone_size: NA
j_call: TRBJ2-7
d_call: NA
cdr3_nt: TGCGCCAGCAGCTTAAACTCAGGGCCCACGAGCTCCTACGAGCAGTACTTC
cdr3_aa: CASSLNSGPTSSYEQYF

v_call: TRBV20-1
clone_size: few
j_call: TRBJ2-1
d_call: NA
cdr3_nt: TGCAGTGCTAGAGGGACTTCCCGGCATGAGCAGTTCTTC
cdr3_aa: CSARGTSRHEQFF

v_call: TRBV4-2
clone_size: NA
j_call: TRBJ1-2
d_call: TRBD1
cdr3_nt: TGTGCCAGCAGCGATCTCGGACAGGGTCGCGGCTACACCTTC
cdr3_aa: CASSDLGQGRGYTF

v_call: TRBV30
clone_size: many
j_call: TRBJ1-2
d_call: NA
cdr3_nt: TGTGCCTGGAAGGCAGCCCCTAACTATGGCTACACCTTC
cdr3_aa: CAWKAAPNYGYTF

v_call: TRBV5-1
clone_size: NA
j_call: TRBJ2-7
d_call: NA
cdr3_nt: TGCGCCAGCAGCTCTACTAGAGGGACCTCCTACGAGCAGTACTTC
cdr3_aa: CASSSTRGTSYEQYF

v_call: TRBV5-1
clone_size: few
j_call: TRBJ2-7
d_call: TRBD1
cdr3_nt: TGCGCCAGCAGCGAGGGGGCGGTCACCTACGAGCAGTACTTC
cdr3_aa: CASSEGAVTYEQYF

v_call: TRBV5-1
clone_size: few
j_call: TRBJ1-1
d_call: NA
cdr3_nt: TGCGCCAGCAGCTTGATCGGCATGAACACTGAAGCTTTCTTT
cdr3_aa: CASSLIGMNTEAFF

v_call: TRBV19
clone_size: NA
j_call: TRBJ2-7
d_call: NA
cdr3_nt: TGTGCCAGTAGTATCCTCCTCGACCCCGACCTCGAGCAGTACTTC
cdr3_aa: CASSILLDPDLEQYF

v_call: TRBV30
clone_size: NA
j_call: TRBJ2-7
d_call: NA
cdr3_nt: TGTGCCTGGAGTCCGGGACATCACTACGAGCAGTACTTC
cdr3_aa: CAWSPGHHYEQYF

v_call: TRBV7-6
clone_size: few
j_call: TRBJ2-1
d_call: TRBD1
cdr3_nt: TGTGCCAGCAGCTTAGCCTCTACAGGGGGAGATGAGCAGTTCTTC
cdr3_aa: CASSLASTGGDEQFF

v_call: TRBV4-1
clone_size: NA
j_call: TRBJ2-7
d_call: TRBD2
cdr3_nt: TGCGCCAGCAGCCAAGTTGTGGGGGAGGGTGCGTACGAGCAGTACTTC
cdr3_aa: CASSQVVGEGAYEQYF

v_call: TRBV27
clone_size: NA
j_call: TRBJ2-3
d_call: NA
cdr3_nt: TGTGCCAGTTCAATCAGGGGAGCAGATACGCAGTATTTT
cdr3_aa: CASSIRGADTQYF

v_call: TRBV13
clone_size: NA
j_call: TRBJ1-1
d_call: NA
cdr3_nt: TGTGCCTCCCGCGTGGGGGACACTGAAGCTTTCTTT
cdr3_aa: CASRVGDTEAFF

v_call: TRBV9
clone_size: few
j_call: TRBJ2-7
d_call: TRBD2
cdr3_nt: TGTGCCAGCAGCGTAGGCAGTAGCGGGGAGCAGTACTTC
cdr3_aa: CASSVGSSGEQYF

v_call: TRBV7-9
clone_size: NA
j_call: TRBJ2-7
d_call: NA
cdr3_nt: TGTGCCAGCAGCTTCAGGGCCTCCACTTACGAGCAGTACTTC
cdr3_aa: CASSFRASTYEQYF

v_call: TRBV29-1
clone_size: NA
j_call: TRBJ2-1
d_call: TRBD2
cdr3_nt: TGCAGCGTTGAGGGACTAGCGATTGTCGGGGAGCAGTTCTTC
cdr3_aa: CSVEGLAIVGEQFF

v_call: TRBV4-1
clone_size: many
j_call: TRBJ2-5
d_call: NA
cdr3_nt: TGCGCCAGCAGCCAAGAAAGATATGAGGAGGAGACCCAGTACTTC
cdr3_aa: CASSQERYEEETQYF